Following are 4 T cell receptor beta chains from one sample sequenced in a study of sequential checkpoint blockade in melanoma. Treatment indicated: randomized to nivolumab then ipilimumab (arm A) or the reverse (arm B). The method was immunoSEQ multiplex PCR; TCRdb's version includes in-frame clones alone and lacks a portion of them. The sample includes roughly 5,100 clones, less than 20% of them seen just once. The source was tumor tissue (inferred from file names), collected from a patient given nivolumab and ipilimumab in sequence. These TCRs come from a human donor with melanoma.

This clone was observed a handful of times. In nucleotides, the CDR3 is TGTGCCAGCAGTCAAGGGACAGGGTCTGGAAACACCATATATTTT. Translating it yields CASSQGTGSGNTIYF. The chain carries TRBV6-8 and TRBJ1-3, with 9 nucleotides matching TRBD1. The V gene's germline CDR1 is MNHGY and CDR2 SAAAGT. The CDR3 is 15 amino acids. After removal of 5 bases from V and 1 base from J, the junction contained 3 bases not matched to a gene.

V is TRBV18 and J is TRBJ1-3, with a weak D call TRBD1 (5 bases). Germline-derived CDR1 and CDR2 are KGHSH and LQKENI. The CDR3 contains 14 residues. The germline V and J ends were trimmed by 5 bases and 6 bases, with 14 bases remaining between them. The CDR3 DNA follows: TGTGCCAGCTCAGGGGCAGACACTTCAAACACCATATATTTT. Its translation: CASSGADTSNTIYF. The variable domain in full, with the rest retrieved from reference TRBV18 and TRBJ1-3, is NAGVMQNPRHLVRRRGQEARLRCSPMKGHSHVYWYRQLPEEGLKFMVYLQKENIIDESGMPKERFSAEFPKEGPSILRIQQVVRGDSAAYFCASSGADTSNTIYFGEGSWLTVV.

This clone was picked up a small number of times. The chain carries TRBV5-1 and TRBJ1-6; 8 positions agree with TRBD1. J lost 4 bases, V lost 4 bases, and 13 bases had no gene match. The CDR3 spans 18 residues. Per germline, CDR1 SGHRS and CDR2 YFSETQ. CDR3 protein: CASSRRQPTGDYNSPLHF. In DNA form, the CDR3 reads TGCGCCAGCAGCCGCCGACAGCCGACAGGGGATTATAATTCACCCCTCCACTTT.

This clone showed up just a few times. The V call is TRBV4-1, the J call TRBJ1-2, with a tentative D call TRBD1 (6 bases). The CDR3 sequence is 14 residues long. CDR1 MGHRA and CDR2 YSYEKL come from the germline V gene. V was clipped by 5 bases and J by 2 bases, with 12 bases between them. The CDR3 DNA sequence: TGCGCCAGCAGCGCATTACAGGGAAACTATGGCTACACCTTC. It yields the protein CASSALQGNYGYTF.